This T cell receptor beta chain appears in the sequencing data of a study of OX40 agonist ivuxolimab in advanced cancers. Study background: Patients with hepatocellular carcinoma, melanoma, renal cell or head and neck cancer made up the dose-escalation patients.

Clones were read by immunoSEQ multiplex PCR, and TCRdb kept only the in-frame ones, dropping some. The sample lists tens of thousands of clones, approximately 89% seen once, with roughly 2.3% in the top ten. Trimming cost V 5 bases and J 5 bases, with 18 bases left between them. CDR1 is GTSNPN and CDR2 is SVGIG in the germline V gene (reference sequence). This CDR3 region has 14 residues. This TCR came from an adult with an advanced solid tumor such as melanoma, head and neck, liver or kidney cancer. The chain is built from TRBV30 and TRBJ1-2, with D maybe TRBD1 (5 bases). The material sequenced was CD4+ or CD8+ T cells sorted from blood, taken in a trial of the OX40 agonist ivuxolimab. The CDR3 is CAWCPGGGFYGYTF. CDR3 DNA sequence: TGTGCCTGGTGCCCCGGCGGGGGTTTTTATGGCTACACCTTC.